Presented here are 26 T cell receptor beta chains from one specimen sequenced in a study of T cells after yellow fever vaccination. TCRdb re-analysed the 5' RACE reads in MiXCR, keeping a single row per CDR3 protein. Of 55,000 or so distinct CDR3 sequences in the sample, around 7% were seen once. This specimen was CD8+ T cells not binding an NS4B(214-222) dextramer, sorted from PBMCs, taken more than 35 days after the first yellow fever vaccination. These receptors all stem from a man younger than 35 who received the YFV17D yellow fever vaccine.

This clonotype was seen ten or more times. The chain has TRBV7-9 and TRBJ2-1, with 9 bases that match TRBD2. The CDR3 length is 15 residues. J lost 9 bases, V lost 5 bases, and 11 bases had no gene match. The germline V gene has CDR1 SEHNR and CDR2 FQNEAQ (reference sequence). In DNA, the CDR3 is TGTGCCAGCAGCCCCTCTAGCGGGGCGGCTTTTGAGCAGTTCTTC. Translating it yields CASSPSSGAAFEQFF.

This clonotype was detected only a few times. This rearrangement joins TRBV21-1 to TRBJ2-7. TRBV21-1 counts as a pseudogene. CDR3 length: 14 residues. CDR3 in amino acids: CASSKYQSSYEQYV. The CDR3 DNA is TGTGCCAGCAGCAAATACCAGAGCTCCTACGAGCAGTACGTC.

Remarks on this clonotype: A much larger clonotype is one base distant, so this may be a read error. The chain uses TRBV4-1 and TRBJ2-7; D may be TRBD1 (5 bases). There are 15 residues in the CDR3. The germline V gene encodes CDR1 MGHRA and CDR2 YSYEKL. CDR3 in amino acids: CASRQDSREEYEQYF. The CDR3 DNA follows: TGCGCCAGCCGCCAAGATAGCAGGGAAGAATACGAGCAGTACTTC.

The chain uses TRBV6-2 or TRBV6-3 and TRBJ1-5; D uncertain. V shed 6 bases and J shed 2 bases, with 8 bases lying between them. This CDR3 has 13 residues. Germline CDR1 and CDR2: MNHEY and SVGEGT. The CDR3 sequence is CASRLLRNQPQHF. The CDR3 DNA follows: TGTGCCAGCAGACTATTGCGCAATCAGCCCCAGCATTTT.

Ten or more counts support this clonotype. The chain uses TRBV16 and TRBJ1-5; D unresolved. Germline assignment: CDR1 KGHSY and CDR2 FQNENV. The CDR3 is made up of 14 amino acids. V lost 5 bases to trimming and J lost 0 bases, with 8 bases between them. In nucleotides, the CDR3 is TGTGCCAGCAGCTATGGAGATAGCAATCAGCCCCAGCATTTT. Translation: CASSYGDSNQPQHF.

Many counts were recorded for this clonotype. The chain combines TRBV12-3 or TRBV12-4 with TRBJ2-7, with D possibly being TRBD2 (6 bases). V lost 4 bases, J lost 7 bases, and 17 bases lay in between. CDR3 length: 14 amino acids. The CDR3 loop is CASSSIGPRGEQYF. The DNA of the CDR3 is TGTGCCAGCAGTTCTATAGGACCCCGGGGGGAGCAGTACTTC.

This clonotype was detected ten times or more. The chain uses TRBV5-6 and TRBJ2-7, with D perhaps TRBD1 (6 bases). Trimming pared 5 bases from V and 4 bases from J, leaving 19 bases between. This CDR3 spans 15 amino acids. Germline-derived CDR1 and CDR2 are SGHDT and YYEEEE. The CDR3: CASRSTGRRQYEQYV. CDR3 in DNA: TGTGCCAGCAGATCCACAGGGAGAAGACAATACGAGCAGTACGTC.

This clonotype showed up many times. The chain joins TRBV20-1 to TRBJ1-5, with TRBD1 identical over 9 bases. V lost 1 base to trimming and J lost 5 bases; unmatched junction nucleotides: 3. Germline assignment: CDR1 DFQATT and CDR2 SNEGSKA (reference sequence). The CDR3 totals 14 residues. The CDR3 DNA reads TGCAGTGCTAGAGGTACAGGGGGCCATCAGCCCCAGCATTTT. This gives the protein CSARGTGGHQPQHF.

This clonotype was recorded a few times. A junction end diverges from the germline sequence, so it may reflect a read error. This sequence joins TRBV7-9 and TRBJ2-4; TRBD1 aligns across 8 bases. CDR1 SEHNR and CDR2 FQNEAQ come from the germline V gene (reference sequence). The CDR3 loop spans 14 amino acids. This chain's CDR3 is CASSLARNPGQADF. The CDR3 bases are TGTGCCAGCAGCTTAGCGCGGAATCCGGGACAGGCAGACTTC.

J is TRBJ2-7 and V is TRBV9; perhaps TRBD2 as D (5 bases). Trimming removed 5 bases at V and 2 bases at J, with 11 bases between. Germline V CDR1 and CDR2: SGDLS, YYNGEE. This CDR3 has 13 residues. CDR3 amino acids: CASSAGGAYEQYF. The CDR3 DNA reads as TGTGCCAGCAGTGCCGGAGGAGCCTACGAGCAGTACTTC.

The chain couples TRBV4-3 to TRBJ2-1, with 7 bases matching TRBD1. CDR3 length: 14 amino acids. The junction had 5 bases not matched to a gene; V was cut back by 2 bases and J by 7 bases. The germline CDR1 and CDR2 sequences are LGHNA and YSLEER. CDR3 coding DNA: TGCGCCAGCAGCCAATCACAGGGGTGGAATGAGCAGTTCTTC. Translation: CASSQSQGWNEQFF.

This clonotype was detected ten times or more. This sequence joins TRBV29-1 and TRBJ2-7; 8 nucleotides align to TRBD1. Germline trimming cut 4 bases from V and 7 bases from J; bases unmatched to any gene: 6. CDR3 length: 12 amino acids. Looked up from germline, CDR1 is SQVTM and CDR2 is ANQGSEA. CDR3 sequence: CSVVRGLNEQYF. Here the CDR3 DNA reads TGCAGCGTTGTCAGGGGGCTTAATGAGCAGTACTTC.

The chain uses TRBV5-1 and TRBJ2-3; 14 nucleotides agree with TRBD2. Germline V gene data show CDR1 as SGHRS and CDR2 as YFSETQ. V was pared by 0 bases and J by 4 bases, with 4 bases of the junction left unmatched. The CDR3 is 17 residues long. DNA for the CDR3: TGCGCCAGCAGCTTGGAGGGGACTAGCGGGGGCGCAGATACGCAGTATTTT. Protein product: CASSLEGTSGGADTQYF.

The chain uses TRBV6-2 or TRBV6-3 and TRBJ2-1; 7 bases match TRBD2. With V trimmed by 5 bases and J by 1 base, 11 bases remained unmatched. This CDR3 comprises 17 residues. The germline gives CDR1 MNHEY, CDR2 SVGEGT. CDR3 sequence reads: CASSRGPGAGSYNEQFF. The CDR3 region has the DNA TGTGCCAGCAGTAGGGGCCCGGGAGCGGGGTCCTACAATGAGCAGTTCTTC.

This clonotype showed up many times. The chain couples TRBV6-4 to TRBJ2-3; 7 bases agree with TRBD2. The germline V gene encodes CDR1 MRHNA and CDR2 SNTAGT. The V gene end was trimmed by 2 bases and the J gene end by 2 bases; junction bases not matched to a gene: 4. The CDR3 is 15 residues long. The CDR3 coding sequence is TGTGCCAGCAGTGACGGGGGGGGGACCACAGATACGCAGTATTTT. This gives the protein CASSDGGGTTDTQYF.

This clonotype turned up a few times. The chain is built from TRBV12-3 or TRBV12-4 and TRBJ2-2; D not resolved. This CDR3 has 12 residues. Trimming removed 6 bases at V and 7 bases at J, with 9 bases between. The CDR3 spells CASSPPRGELFF. The CDR3 DNA follows: TGTGCCAGCAGCCCTCCCCGCGGGGAGCTGTTTTTT.

This clonotype was counted many times. V usage is TRBV27 and J usage is TRBJ2-3; TRBD1 aligns across 8 bases. The V segment lost 4 bases and the J segment 5 bases; nucleotides outside the gene matches: 8. Germline CDR1 MNHEY, CDR2 SMNVEV (reference sequence). The CDR3 is 15 residues long. DNA of the CDR3: TGTGCCAGCAGTTCCGGACAGGGAGTGGGAGATACGCAGTATTTT. This codes for CASSSGQGVGDTQYF.

In this sample, this clonotype turned up many times. CDR3 DNA: TGTGCCAGTAGGGGTCTCGGCACAGATACGCAGTATTTT. It yields the protein CASRGLGTDTQYF. The V call is TRBV19, the J call TRBJ2-3; D unresolved. Trimming removed 6 bases from V and 1 base from J, with 8 bases in between. This CDR3 has 13 residues. Germline V lookup: CDR1 LNHDA, CDR2 SQIVND (reference sequence).

The chain uses TRBV5-6 and TRBJ2-7; maybe TRBD2 (6 bases). The CDR3 has 14 residues. Trimming removed 2 bases at V and 3 bases at J, with 12 bases between. Germline V CDR1 and CDR2: SGHDT, YYEEEE. The CDR3 is CASSLGGTDYEQYF. As DNA, the CDR3 is TGTGCCAGCAGCTTAGGCGGGACGGACTACGAGCAGTACTTC. The entire variable domain, with the rest obtained from reference TRBV5-6 and TRBJ2-7, is as follows: DAGVTQSPTHLIKTRGQQVTLRCSPKSGHDTVSWYQQALGQGPQFIFQYYEEEERQRGNFPDRFSGHQFPNYSSELNVNALLLGDSALYLCASSLGGTDYEQYFGPGTRLTVT.

In its sample, this clonotype was seen many times. This chain uses TRBV19 with TRBJ2-1; D is unclear. V was pared by 0 bases and J by 0 bases, with 9 bases between. This CDR3 region has 16 residues. Germline V lookup: CDR1 LNHDA, CDR2 SQIVND (reference sequence). In DNA form, the CDR3 reads TGTGCCAGTAGTATAGAAGGGTATAGCTCCTACAATGAGCAGTTCTTC. Protein product: CASSIEGYSSYNEQFF.

The rearrangement joins TRBV15 to TRBJ2-2, with 8 bases that match TRBD1. The CDR3 has 15 residues. The trim removed 5 bases at V and 7 bases at J, leaving 9 bases unmatched. The germline V gene has CDR1 LNHNV and CDR2 YYDKDF (reference sequence). CDR3 DNA sequence: TGTGCCACCAGCCCTGACAGGGGAGTCGGCGGGGAGCTGTTTTTT. This translates into CATSPDRGVGGELFF. Full variable domain (remainder filled in from reference TRBV15 and TRBJ2-2): DAMVIQNPRYQVTQFGKPVTLSCSQTLNHNVMYWYQQKSSQAPKLLFHYYDKDFNNEADTPDNFQSRRPNTSFCFLDIRSPGLGDTAMYLCATSPDRGVGGELFFGEGSRLTVL.

This clonotype showed up just a few times. V usage is TRBV9 and J usage is TRBJ2-3; 14 bases line up with TRBD2. J lost 2 bases, V lost 4 bases, and 12 bases had no gene match. Germline loops: CDR1 SGDLS, CDR2 YYNGEE. There are 19 residues in the CDR3. In DNA form, the CDR3 reads TGTGCCAGCAGCCCGCGGACTAGCGGGGGGTTAGCGGACACAGATACGCAGTATTTT. Translating it yields CASSPRTSGGLADTDTQYF.

This chain uses TRBV4-3 with TRBJ2-3; D is perhaps TRBD1 (5 bases). The CDR3 contains 15 residues. Germline values: CDR1 LGHNA, CDR2 YSLEER. Trimming took off 0 bases at V and 2 bases at J, with 9 bases between the two ends. The CDR3 reads CASSQEAGYTDTQYF. The CDR3 DNA sequence: TGCGCCAGCAGCCAAGAGGCAGGGTACACAGATACGCAGTATTTT.

CDR3 bases: TGTGCCAGCAGCTTAGAAGGCACCAGCCCGCCCCAGCATTTT. Amino acids: CASSLEGTSPPQHF. The rearrangement uses TRBV11-2 and TRBJ1-5; D gene ambiguous. Germline V gives CDR1 SGHAT, CDR2 FQNNGV. The ends were cut back, 0 bases at V and 9 bases at J, with 12 bases in the middle. The CDR3 has 14 amino acids.

A few counts support this clonotype. The chain carries TRBV7-9 and TRBJ2-1, with TRBD1 identical over 7 bases. Germline V CDR1 and CDR2: SEHNR, FQNEAQ (reference sequence). The CDR3 extends over 16 amino acids. The trim removed 5 bases at V and 0 bases at J, leaving 7 bases unmatched. The DNA of the CDR3 is TGTGCCAGCAGCCCCTCGACAGGGAGCTCCTACAATGAGCAGTTCTTC. This translates into CASSPSTGSSYNEQFF. Full variable domain (remainder filled in from reference TRBV7-9 and TRBJ2-1): DTGVSQNPRHKITKRGQNVTFRCDPISEHNRLYWYRQTLGQGPEFLTYFQNEAQLEKSRLLSDRFSAERPKGSFSTLEIQRTEQGDSAMYLCASSPSTGSSYNEQFFGPGTRLTVL.

This chain connects TRBV6-5 to TRBJ2-5; perhaps TRBD1 as D (6 bases). Germline V CDR1 and CDR2: MNHEY, SVGAGI. The CDR3 loop spans 15 amino acids. V lost 0 bases to trimming and J lost 5 bases, with 13 bases between them. The CDR3: CASSYSAGARETQYF. For the CDR3, the DNA is TGTGCCAGCAGTTACTCGGCAGGGGCGCGGGAGACCCAGTACTTC.